This TCR beta chain was identified in a study of blood T cell repertoires in COVID-19. Across the study: The origin of the acute and convalescent COVID-19 samples was the United States, Italy and Spain. T cells, B-cell-depleted T cells, or PBMCs supplied cDNA or gDNA.

This clone was seen once. Per the original methods: Reference gene primer amplification in the assay estimated nucleated cell counts. The repertoire was sequenced with immunoSEQ multiplex PCR; TCRdb's copy has only in-frame clones and lacks some. V and J calls and clone size are copied from that table; D and trimming were computed from the DNA. The table shows roughly 200,000 clones, with more than 70% occurring only once. After removal of 5 bases from V and 10 bases from J, the junction contained 12 bases not matched to a gene. The CDR3 is made up of 15 amino acids. The germline CDR1 and CDR2 sequences are SGHTS and YDEGEE.

This TCR derives from a young man with active or convalescent COVID-19. This chain joins TRBV5-8 and TRBJ2-1, with 10 positions matching TRBD1. The sequenced sample was peripheral blood. In nucleotides, the CDR3 is TGTGCCAGCAGAGTACCGGGACAGGGGCTCCAGGAGCAGTTCTTC. As protein: CASRVPGQGLQEQFF.